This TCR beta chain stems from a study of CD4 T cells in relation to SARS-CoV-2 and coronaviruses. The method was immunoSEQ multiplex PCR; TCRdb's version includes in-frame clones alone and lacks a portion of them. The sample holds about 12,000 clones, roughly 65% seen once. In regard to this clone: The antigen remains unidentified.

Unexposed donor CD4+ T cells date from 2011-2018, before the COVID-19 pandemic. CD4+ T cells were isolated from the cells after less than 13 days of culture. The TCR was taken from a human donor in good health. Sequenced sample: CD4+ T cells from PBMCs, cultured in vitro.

The CDR3 region has the DNA TGTGCCAGCAGCTCTCTAGGCAGCAATCAGCCCCAGCATTTT. It encodes CASSSLGSNQPQHF. The chain joins TRBV7-9 to TRBJ1-5; D gene unclear. CDR3 length: 14 amino acids. Trimming pared 4 bases from V and 1 base from J, leaving 8 bases between. CDR1 and CDR2 (germline): SEHNR, FQNEAQ (reference sequence).